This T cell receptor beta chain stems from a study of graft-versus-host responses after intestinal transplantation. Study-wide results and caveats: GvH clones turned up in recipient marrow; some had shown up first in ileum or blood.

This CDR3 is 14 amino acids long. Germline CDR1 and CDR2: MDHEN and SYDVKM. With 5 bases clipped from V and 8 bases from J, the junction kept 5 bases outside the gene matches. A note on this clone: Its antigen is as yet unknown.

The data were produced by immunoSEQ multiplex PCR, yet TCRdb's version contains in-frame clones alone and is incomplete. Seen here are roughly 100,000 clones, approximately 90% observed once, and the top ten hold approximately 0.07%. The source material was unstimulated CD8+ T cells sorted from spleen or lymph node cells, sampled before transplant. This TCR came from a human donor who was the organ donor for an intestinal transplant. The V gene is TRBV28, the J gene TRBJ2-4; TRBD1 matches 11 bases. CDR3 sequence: CASSPGQGADIQYF. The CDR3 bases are TGTGCCAGCAGTCCAGGACAGGGGGCTGACATTCAGTACTTC.